A selection of T cell receptor beta chains follows, all from one sample in a study of radiation and T cells in renal cell carcinoma. Sequencing was performed with immunoSEQ multiplex PCR; in TCRdb, only in-frame clones are kept and a portion is missing. The data contain approximately 120,000 clones, about four fifths of them singletons. The sample was blood, taken from a patient whose treatment included radiotherapy and nephrectomy. The source is a man aged 45-60 years with renal cell carcinoma. Both conserved end residues are part of each CDR3. The D gene is left open where the match is weak. The size field is filled for only some rows; it gives once, few, many or a size class.

d_gene	v_gene	j_gene	abundance	CDR3nt	CDR3aa
-	TRBV19	TRBJ1-5	-	TGTGCCAGTAGGGGAGACGGGCCCGGGCGGGATCAGCCCCAGCATTTT	CASRGDGPGRDQPQHF
-	TRBV9	TRBJ2-1	-	TGTGCCAGCAGCGCCGCATGGGAGTCCTACAATGAGCAGTTCTTC	CASSAAWESYNEQFF
-	TRBV5-1	TRBJ2-2	few	TGCGCCAGCAGACCCCTCCGTAGCGCGAACACCGGGGAGCTGTTTTTT	CASRPLRSANTGELFF
TRBD1	TRBV5-1	TRBJ2-2	once	TGCGCCAGCAGCGCCACCGGGACAGCCACCGGGGAGCTGTTTTTT	CASSATGTATGELFF
TRBD1	TRBV28	TRBJ2-5	-	TGTGCCAGCAGTTCGTCGACAGGGATAGGGGAGACCCAGTACTTC	CASSSSTGIGETQYF
-	TRBV2	TRBJ2-7	-	TGTGCCAGCAGTGATTATGTCCAGGGACCCCCCGAGCAGTACTTC	CASSDYVQGPPEQYF
-	TRBV7-9	TRBJ1-6	-	TGTGCCCGGGGGGAGGGTAATTCACCCCTCCACTTT	CARGEGNSPLHF
-	TRBV6-6	TRBJ1-1	-	TGTGCCAGCAGTACCAACTTGAACACTGAAGCTTTCTTT	CASSTNLNTEAFF
TRBD2	TRBV5-1	TRBJ2-7	-	TGCGCCAGCAGCGTAGTAGCGGGGGCCTCCTACGAGCAGTACTTC	CASSVVAGASYEQYF
TRBD2	TRBV7-2	TRBJ2-5	-	TGTGCCAGCAGCTCGCCCAGCGGGGGGGGAGCCGGGACCCAGTACTTC	CASSSPSGGGAGTQYF
TRBD2	TRBV10-1	TRBJ2-1	-	TGCGCCAGCAGTGATCTCCAACTAGCGGGAAGGACGGGCGAGCAGTTCTTC	CASSDLQLAGRTGEQFF
-	TRBV5-1	TRBJ2-3	-	TGCGCCAGCAGCTTATGGGAAGCCACAGATACGCAGTATTTT	CASSLWEATDTQYF
-	TRBV14	TRBJ2-5	-	TGTGCCAGCAGCCTCCCCCGGGACCAAGAGACCCAGTACTTC	CASSLPRDQETQYF
TRBD2	TRBV7-2	TRBJ2-1	-	TGTGCCAGCAGCTTAGGCGGGAGTTTACCCGAGCAGTTCTTC	CASSLGGSLPEQFF
-	TRBV5-6	TRBJ1-1	-	TGTGCCAGCAGACACGACAGGAACACTGAAGCTTTCTTT	CASRHDRNTEAFF
-	TRBV5-5	TRBJ1-4	-	TGTGCCAGCAGCCCCTTAGGCGGTTCAGGCGAAAAACTGTTTTTT	CASSPLGGSGEKLFF
TRBD2	TRBV11-3	TRBJ2-3	-	TGTGCCAGCAAGTCTACTAGCGGAGAGACCACAGATACGCAGTATTTT	CASKSTSGETTDTQYF
TRBD1	TRBV10-1	TRBJ1-3	few	TGCGCCAGCAGTGAGTCGGGACAGGGGAGCTCTGGAAACACCATATATTTT	CASSESGQGSSGNTIYF
-	TRBV7-3	TRBJ2-7	-	TGTGCCAGCAGCCCCAGGTACTACGAGCAGTACTTC	CASSPRYYEQYF
-	TRBV6-1	TRBJ1-5	many	TGTGCCAGCAGTGAAGGGTCAGTAGACAATCAGCCCCAGCATTTT	CASSEGSVDNQPQHF
-	TRBV5-1	TRBJ2-5	once	TGCGCCAGCAGCTTGGTGCCAGGGCGCCAAGAGACCCAGTACTTC	CASSLVPGRQETQYF
TRBD1	TRBV6-5	TRBJ2-1	-	TGTGCCAGCAGTCCAGGGGGCGCCTACAATGAGCAGTTCTTC	CASSPGGAYNEQFF
-	TRBV9	TRBJ1-1	-	TGTGCCAGCAGCGTAGAGGTGCAAACAGAAGCTTTCTTT	CASSVEVQTEAFF
TRBD2	TRBV7-9	TRBJ2-5	few	TGTGCCAGCGAAGGTAGCGGGGGGACCCAGTACTTC	CASEGSGGTQYF
-	TRBV6-5	TRBJ2-7	-	TGTGCCAGCAGTTACTCGGCGACGACCTACGAGCAGTACTTC	CASSYSATTYEQYF
TRBD1	TRBV5-1	TRBJ2-2	-	TGCGCCAGCAGCCCCGGGACAGGGGACACCGGGGAGCTGTTTTTT	CASSPGTGDTGELFF
TRBD2	TRBV9	TRBJ2-7	-	TGTGCCAGCAGCTCGAGCGGGGTCCCCTCCTACGAGCAGTACTTC	CASSSSGVPSYEQYF
-	TRBV6-5	TRBJ2-5	-	TGTGCCAGCAGTCCTAGGGGCCAGACCCAGTACTTC	CASSPRGQTQYF
TRBD1	TRBV4-1	TRBJ1-4	-	TGCGCCAGCAGCCAAGCTCGACAGGGGATCGGTAATGAAAAACTGTTTTTT	CASSQARQGIGNEKLFF
-	TRBV5-4	TRBJ2-5	-	TGTGCCAGCAGCCCAAGCGGTGGGCAAGAGACCCAGTACTTC	CASSPSGGQETQYF
-	TRBV6-1	TRBJ2-7	-	TGTGCCAGCAGTCTCCCAGGTGTCCGCGAGCAGTACTTC	CASSLPGVREQYF
TRBD2	TRBV9	TRBJ2-1	-	TGTGCCAGCAGCGCCCGTGAGCGGGAGCCCTACAATGAGCAGTTCTTC	CASSAREREPYNEQFF
TRBD1	TRBV5-1	TRBJ2-7	-	TGCGCCAGCAGCTTGGTCTACCAGACAGGGCGAAGTGAGCAGTACTTC	CASSLVYQTGRSEQYF
-	TRBV19	TRBJ1-1	-	TGTGCCAGTAGTATTATAGGCAGGGAGGAGGCTGAAGCTTTCTTT	CASSIIGREEAEAFF
-	TRBV7-9	TRBJ2-5	-	TGTGCCAGCAGCCCTGGGGGGCCGGAGACCCAGTACTTC	CASSPGGPETQYF
-	TRBV30	TRBJ2-7	-	TGTGCCTGGAGTCTAACCTACGAGCAGTACTTC	CAWSLTYEQYF
-	TRBV2	TRBJ1-1	few	TGTGCCAGCAGGGAAGGCGTAATAAGCACTGAAGCTTTCTTT	CASREGVISTEAFF
TRBD1	TRBV6-5	TRBJ1-4	-	TGTGCCAGCAGTTACCTTATGGGACAGGGATATGAAAAACTGTTTTTT	CASSYLMGQGYEKLFF
-	TRBV28	TRBJ2-7	once	TGTGCCAGCAGTTACCCCCGGGCCAAAGGGAGCGACGAGCAGTACTTC	CASSYPRAKGSDEQYF
TRBD2	TRBV10-3	TRBJ2-3	-	TGTGCCATCATCGGAGCGGGAGCCGGTACAGATACGCAGTATTTT	CAIIGAGAGTDTQYF
TRBD2	TRBV28	TRBJ2-5	few	TGTGCCAGCTTTAGTAGCGGGCCGAAACAAGAGACCCAGTACTTC	CASFSSGPKQETQYF
-	TRBV19	TRBJ1-1	-	TGTGCCAGTAGTATCCGACCCAGGGTCTCATTTAATAACACTGAAGCTTTCTTT	CASSIRPRVSFNNTEAFF
-	TRBV7-9	TRBJ2-7	-	TGTGCCAGCAGCTTAGTTCGGTCGGGCAGGTTCGAGCAGTACTTC	CASSLVRSGRFEQYF
TRBD2	TRBV2	TRBJ2-3	-	TGTGCCAGCAGCGTCCGGGGGGGCACAGATACGCAGTATTTT	CASSVRGGTDTQYF
-	TRBV2	TRBJ1-2	-	TGTGCCAGCAGTGGGGGAATCTGGGACTATGGCTACACCTTC	CASSGGIWDYGYTF
-	TRBV7-9	TRBJ1-3	-	TGTGCCAGCAGCTTAGCTAGGAGTTACTCTGGAAACACCATATATTTT	CASSLARSYSGNTIYF
-	TRBV25-1	TRBJ1-1	-	TGTGCCAGCAGTGAATACCATCCCCCCACCCAAAGGGGGGCTTTCTTT	CASSEYHPPTQRGAFF
-	TRBV2	TRBJ1-5	-	TGTGCCAGCAATAAGGACAGAAGTAGCAATCAGCCCCAGCATTTT	CASNKDRSSNQPQHF
-	TRBV18	TRBJ1-1	-	TGTGCCAGCTCACCCCTCGAGGGGGGGAGCCCTGAAGCTTTCTTT	CASSPLEGGSPEAFF
TRBD2	TRBV4-1	TRBJ2-7	-	TGCGCCAGCAGCCAAGGCCTACAGGCGGGGGGCTACGAGCAGTACTTC	CASSQGLQAGGYEQYF
TRBD1	TRBV7-9	TRBJ2-7	-	TGTGCCAGCAGCTTAGACGGGACAGCCGCTGGTTACGAGCAGTACTTC	CASSLDGTAAGYEQYF
-	TRBV30	TRBJ2-1	once	TGTGCCTGGAGTGCCCCCTACCATGAGCAGTTCTTC	CAWSAPYHEQFF
-	TRBV9	TRBJ1-3	-	TGTGCCAGCAGCGCCAGAGGGCAGGGGTCTGGAAACACCATATATTTT	CASSARGQGSGNTIYF